This T cell receptor (beta chain) was observed in a study of blood T cell repertoires in COVID-19 (dated by TCRdb to 2018 to 2021). Concerning the study at large: Collaborator samples came from the United States, Italy and Spain and covered acute and convalescent phases of COVID-19. The sample metadata nearly always contained a de-identified subject ID, COVID-19 status, age in years and sex. The repertoires were released in a freely available public database meant as a resource for research on the immune response to SARS-CoV-2. The samples were drawn from two sources: the first 160 participants of the ongoing ImmuneRACE study, and 1,000 to 1,500 subjects contributed by 6 global collaborators. The prospective study material was composed of cDNA or gDNA derived from T cells, B-cell-depleted T cells, or PBMCs. Where HLA class I and class II types were available, the types were taken from metadata supplied by the sample provider, not from assay-based typing. Subjects who had been exposed to COVID-19, were actively infected with it, or had recovered from it provided the deeply sampled blood TCRbeta repertoires that made up the dataset. Beyond this particular receptor, the publication reports: Clinical and demographic metadata were provided uncurated, with the amount varying by source and participant.

Concerning this clone: The antigen it binds to is not known. Per-nucleotide qualities are absent, and no much larger clonotype sits a single base away.

Participants in the prospective study were enrolled through a virtual design, were aged 18 to 89 years, and lived in some 24 United States geographic areas. In the prospective study, cohorts were assigned on the basis of participant-reported clinical history obtained from a screening survey and a study questionnaire. Each participant in the prospective study had whole blood, serum and a nasopharyngeal or oropharyngeal swab collected by mobile phlebotomists. Over a roughly 2-month period, participants in the prospective study had the option of providing additional blood draws and questionnaires. Prospective study blood samples were shipped either frozen or at room temperature before DNA extraction. The CDR3 contains 15 residues, cysteine and phenylalanine counted. Left in the record is the CDR3 DNA by itself, 45 bases read in frame from the first base. As encoded in the germline V gene, CDR1 is SGHRS while CDR2 is YFSETQ. V is shortened by 0 bases, J by 4 bases, and the region joining them spans 14 bases.

The immunoSEQ Assay, a bias-controlled multiplex PCR, was used to amplify TCRbeta CDR3 regions from genomic DNA. The original pipeline was this. The number of nucleated cells in each sample was estimated by amplification of reference gene primers within the assay. To quantify the absolute abundance of each unique TCRbeta CDR3 rearrangement, sequence reads were collapsed and filtered. For each sample, productive Simpson clonality was calculated as the square root of Simpson's diversity index across productive rearrangements. The source is immuneACCESS, and TCRdb retained only in-frame sequences with V and J called. Part of the clones is not carried over; for the studies checked, unresolved V genes explain less than half of this, and the remainder is unexplained. That table is the source of V, J and clone size, and D and trimming were worked out from the DNA. The table for this sample lists some 140,000 clones; 84% of them were counted only once. The leading ten clones occupy 4.5% to 6% of the sample.

Here the chain combines TRBV5-1 and TRBJ2-7; 6 matching bases give a weak D call of TRBD1. The receptor was derived from a man between 40 and 49 years old with acute COVID-19. Sample: PBMCs or T cells enriched from blood (not recorded which). The nucleotides are TGCGCCAGCAGCTTGGAGGACAGACCGCGGTACGAGCAGTACTTC. Its coded protein is CASSLEDRPRYEQYF. This CDR3, with the reference TRBV5-1 and TRBJ2-7 proteins standing in past its ends, gives the full variable domain KAGVTQTPRYLIKTRGQQVTLSCSPISGHRSVSWYQQTPGQGLQFLFEYFSETQRNKGNFPGRFSGRQFSNSRSEMNVSTLELGDSALYLCASSLEDRPRYEQYFGPGTRLTVT.